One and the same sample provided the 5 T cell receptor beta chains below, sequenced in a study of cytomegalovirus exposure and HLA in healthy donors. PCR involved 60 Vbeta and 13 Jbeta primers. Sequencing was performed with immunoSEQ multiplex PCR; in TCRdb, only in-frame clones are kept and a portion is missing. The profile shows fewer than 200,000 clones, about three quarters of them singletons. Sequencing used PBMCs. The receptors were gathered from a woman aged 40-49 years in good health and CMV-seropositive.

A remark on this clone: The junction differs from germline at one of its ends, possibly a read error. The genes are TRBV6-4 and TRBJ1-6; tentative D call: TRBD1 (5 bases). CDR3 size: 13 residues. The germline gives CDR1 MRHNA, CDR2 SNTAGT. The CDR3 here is CASSDSRRPGVHF. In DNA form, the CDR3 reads TGTGCCAGCAGTGACTCCCGGCGGCCGGGGGTTCATTTT.

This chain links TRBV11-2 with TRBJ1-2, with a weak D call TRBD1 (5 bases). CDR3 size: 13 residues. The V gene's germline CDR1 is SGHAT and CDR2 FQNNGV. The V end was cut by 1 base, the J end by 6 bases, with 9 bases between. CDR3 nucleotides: TGTGCCAGCAGCTTAGGGCGGGGGGATGGCTACACCTTC. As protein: CASSLGRGDGYTF.

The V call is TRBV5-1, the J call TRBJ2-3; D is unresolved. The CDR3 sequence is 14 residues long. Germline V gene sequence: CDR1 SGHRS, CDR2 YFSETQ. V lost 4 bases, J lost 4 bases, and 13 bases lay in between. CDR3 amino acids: CASSPGQTADTQYF. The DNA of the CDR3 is TGCGCCAGCAGCCCGGGTCAAACGGCAGATACGCAGTATTTT.

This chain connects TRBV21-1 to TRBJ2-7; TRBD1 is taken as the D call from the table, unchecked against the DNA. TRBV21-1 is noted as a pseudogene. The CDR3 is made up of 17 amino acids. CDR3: CASLARGLPTRSYEQYF. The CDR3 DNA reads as TGTGCCAGCCTTGCCAGGGGGCTCCCTACTAGGTCCTACGAGCAGTACTTC.

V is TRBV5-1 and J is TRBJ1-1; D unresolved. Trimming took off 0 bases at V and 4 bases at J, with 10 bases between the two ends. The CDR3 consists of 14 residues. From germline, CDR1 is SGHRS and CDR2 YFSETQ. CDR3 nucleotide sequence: TGCGCCAGCAGCTTGGCCTCTATCGGCACTGAAGCTTTCTTT. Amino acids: CASSLASIGTEAFF.